Below are 10 T cell receptor beta chains sequenced from a single sample in a study of blood T cell repertoires in COVID-19. TCRdb keeps only in-frame clones here, not all; method: immunoSEQ multiplex PCR. The sample shows around 100,000 clones, 80% to 90% of them seen only once. Sequences were obtained from peripheral blood. These receptor sequences come from a human donor with acute or convalescent COVID-19. The donor label of this sample is uncertain.

This rearrangement joins TRBV27 to TRBJ1-5; D uncertain. Deletions cut 2 bases from V and 2 bases from J, with 4 bases between. The CDR3 runs 13 residues. CDR1 MNHEY and CDR2 SMNVEV come from the germline V gene (reference sequence). CDR3 bases: TGTGCCAGCAGTTTACAGGGCAATCAGCCCCAGCATTTT. As protein: CASSLQGNQPQHF.

J is TRBJ1-6 and V is TRBV19; D is unresolved. Looked up from germline, CDR1 is LNHDA and CDR2 is SQIVND (reference sequence). The CDR3 is 14 amino acids. Trimming removed 6 bases at V and 6 bases at J, with 12 bases between. The CDR3 DNA reads as TGTGCCAGTAGCCCTGGCAGGCTTAATTCACCCCTCCACTTT. This gives the protein CASSPGRLNSPLHF.

The rearrangement links TRBV11-3 to TRBJ1-1; D uncertain. V lost 6 bases to trimming and J lost 3 bases, with 8 bases between them. Germline loops: CDR1 SGHNT, CDR2 YENEEA. The CDR3 spans 12 residues. In nucleotides, the CDR3 is TGTGCCAGCAGTCGGGGAGACACTGAAGCTTTCTTT. Translated, it gives CASSRGDTEAFF.

The chain carries TRBV5-1 and TRBJ2-2, with 10 nucleotides matching TRBD1. This CDR3 has 16 amino acids. Germline V CDR1 and CDR2: SGHRS, YFSETQ. V lost 2 bases to trimming and J lost 4 bases; unmatched junction nucleotides: 5. The DNA for the CDR3 is TGCGCCAGCAGCTTCCGGGACAGGGGCCCCACCGGGGAGCTGTTTTTT. Its translation is CASSFRDRGPTGELFF.

The gene calls are TRBV7-2 and TRBJ2-7, with 10 bases aligning to TRBD1. The V segment lost 4 bases and the J segment 4 bases; nucleotides outside the gene matches: 13. This CDR3 has 17 residues. Germline values: CDR1 SGHTA, CDR2 FQGNSA. As DNA, the CDR3 is TGTGCCAGCAGCTCCTCCCGGGGGGGACAGGGGCCGTACGAGCAGTACTTC. It specifies CASSSSRGGQGPYEQYF. Based on the CDR3 plus reference TRBV7-2 and TRBJ2-7, the full variable domain is GAGVSQSPSNKVTEKGKDVELRCDPISGHTALYWYRQSLGQGLEFLIYFQGNSAPDKSGLPSDRFSAERTGGSVSTLTIQRTQQEDSAVYLCASSSSRGGQGPYEQYFGPGTRLTVT.

In this sample, this clone turned up once. The CDR3 coding sequence is TGCGCCAGCAGCTTGGACGGGGGGGCCGTGTCCTACAATGAGCAGTTCTTC. Translation: CASSLDGGAVSYNEQFF. This chain connects TRBV5-1 to TRBJ2-1; TRBD2 agrees at 8 bases. Losses at the gene ends were 0 bases for V and 1 base for J; bases not matched to a gene: 6. CDR1 and CDR2 (germline): SGHRS, YFSETQ. This CDR3 is built from 17 residues. The variable domain in full, completed from reference TRBV5-1 and TRBJ2-1, reads KAGVTQTPRYLIKTRGQQVTLSCSPISGHRSVSWYQQTPGQGLQFLFEYFSETQRNKGNFPGRFSGRQFSNSRSEMNVSTLELGDSALYLCASSLDGGAVSYNEQFFGPGTRLTVL.

The chain has TRBV28 and TRBJ1-1; D might be TRBD1 (5 bases). The V end was cut by 6 bases, the J end by 10 bases, with 12 bases between. This CDR3 is built from 11 residues. In germline, CDR1 is MDHEN, CDR2 SYDVKM. CDR3 nucleotide sequence: TGTGCCAGCAGCGGCAGGGTAGGAGCTTTCTTT. Residues: CASSGRVGAFF.

The chain employs TRBV7-7 and TRBJ2-1; TRBD1 might be the D (5 bases). Trimming removed 1 base from V and 6 bases from J, with 16 bases in between. Germline loops: CDR1 SSHAT, CDR2 FNYEAQ (reference sequence). The CDR3 sequence is 16 residues long. CDR3 region: CASSLVLGVPGNEQFF. CDR3 DNA sequence: TGTGCCAGCAGCTTAGTCCTAGGGGTTCCGGGCAATGAGCAGTTCTTC.

This chain connects TRBV3-1 (or the pseudogene TRBV3-2) to TRBJ2-3, with D perhaps matching TRBD2 (6 bases). V dropped 4 bases and J dropped 2 bases, with 13 bases sitting between them. Germline V CDR1 and CDR2: LGHDT, YNNKEL (reference sequence). The CDR3 is 15 residues long. The CDR3 loop reads CASSRGGALTDTQYF. As DNA, the CDR3 is TGTGCCAGCAGCCGGGGCGGGGCCCTCACAGATACGCAGTATTTT.

The chain carries TRBV5-6 and TRBJ2-7; 7 bases match TRBD1. The ends lost 4 bases at V and 0 bases at J; junction bases unmatched: 10. Germline assignment: CDR1 SGHDT and CDR2 YYEEEE. The CDR3 is 16 amino acids. CDR3 loop: CASSPFTGTASYEQYF. CDR3 bases: TGTGCCAGCAGCCCCTTTACCGGGACAGCCTCCTACGAGCAGTACTTC. Using reference TRBV5-6 and TRBJ2-7 for the parts outside the CDR3, the full variable domain is DAGVTQSPTHLIKTRGQQVTLRCSPKSGHDTVSWYQQALGQGPQFIFQYYEEEERQRGNFPDRFSGHQFPNYSSELNVNALLLGDSALYLCASSPFTGTASYEQYFGPGTRLTVT.